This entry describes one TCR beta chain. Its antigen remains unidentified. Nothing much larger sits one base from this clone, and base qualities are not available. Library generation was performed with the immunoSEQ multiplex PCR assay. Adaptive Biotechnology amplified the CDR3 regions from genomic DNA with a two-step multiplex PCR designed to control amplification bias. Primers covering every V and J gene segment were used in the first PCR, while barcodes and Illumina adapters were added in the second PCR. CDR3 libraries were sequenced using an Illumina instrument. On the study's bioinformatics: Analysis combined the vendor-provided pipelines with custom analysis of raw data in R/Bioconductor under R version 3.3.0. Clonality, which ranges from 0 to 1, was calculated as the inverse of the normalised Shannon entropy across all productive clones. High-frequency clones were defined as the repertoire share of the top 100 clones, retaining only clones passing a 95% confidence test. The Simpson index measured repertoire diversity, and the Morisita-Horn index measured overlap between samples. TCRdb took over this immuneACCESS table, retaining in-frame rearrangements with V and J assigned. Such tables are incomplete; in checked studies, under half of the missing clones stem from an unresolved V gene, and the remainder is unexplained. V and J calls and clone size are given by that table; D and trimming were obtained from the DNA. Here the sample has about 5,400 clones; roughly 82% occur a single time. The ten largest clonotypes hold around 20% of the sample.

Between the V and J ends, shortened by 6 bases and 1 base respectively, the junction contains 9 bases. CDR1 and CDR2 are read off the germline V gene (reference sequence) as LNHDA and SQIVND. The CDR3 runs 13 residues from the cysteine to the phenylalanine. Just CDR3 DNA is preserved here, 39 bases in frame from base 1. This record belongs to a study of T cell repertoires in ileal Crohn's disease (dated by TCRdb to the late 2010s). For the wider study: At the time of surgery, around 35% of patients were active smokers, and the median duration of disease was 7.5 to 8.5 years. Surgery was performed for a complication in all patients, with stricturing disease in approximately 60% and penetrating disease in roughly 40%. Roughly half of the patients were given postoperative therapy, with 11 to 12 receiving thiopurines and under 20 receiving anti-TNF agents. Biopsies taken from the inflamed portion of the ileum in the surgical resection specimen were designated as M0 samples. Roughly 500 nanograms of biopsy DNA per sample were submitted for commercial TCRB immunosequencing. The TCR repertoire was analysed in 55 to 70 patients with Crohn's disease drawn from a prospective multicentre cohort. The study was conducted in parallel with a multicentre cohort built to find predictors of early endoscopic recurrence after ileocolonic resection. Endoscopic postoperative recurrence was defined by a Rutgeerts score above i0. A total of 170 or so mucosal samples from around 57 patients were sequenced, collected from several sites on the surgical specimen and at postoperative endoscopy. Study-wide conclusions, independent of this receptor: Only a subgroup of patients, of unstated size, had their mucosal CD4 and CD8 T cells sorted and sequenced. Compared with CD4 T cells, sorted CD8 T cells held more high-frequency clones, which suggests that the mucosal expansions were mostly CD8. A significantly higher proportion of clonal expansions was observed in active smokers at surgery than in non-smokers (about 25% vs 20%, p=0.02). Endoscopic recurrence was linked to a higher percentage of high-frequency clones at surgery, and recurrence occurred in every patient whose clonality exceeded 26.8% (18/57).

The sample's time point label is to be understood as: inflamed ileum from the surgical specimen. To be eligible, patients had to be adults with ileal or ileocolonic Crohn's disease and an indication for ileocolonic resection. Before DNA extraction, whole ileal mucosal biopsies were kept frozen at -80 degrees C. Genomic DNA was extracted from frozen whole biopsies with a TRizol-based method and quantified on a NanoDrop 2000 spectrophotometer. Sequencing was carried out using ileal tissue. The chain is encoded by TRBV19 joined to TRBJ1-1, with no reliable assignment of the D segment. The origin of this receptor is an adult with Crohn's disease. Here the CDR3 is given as CASRDHTNTEAFF. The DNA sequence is TGTGCCAGTAGGGATCATACGAACACTGAAGCTTTCTTT.